The T cell receptor (beta chain) described here comes from a study of T cell repertoires in cytomegalovirus infection. Study-wide background: Recently identified HLA-C-restricted CMV epitopes were among the peptides used. Indications came from public TCR beta signatures; they pointed to CMV infection and to a matching HLA type. Whole-study findings and limits: The ex vivo response was dominated by HLA-C-restricted CMV-specific TCR beta clonotypes.

From the reads, TCRdb called clonotypes with MiXCR, one entry per CDR3 protein. The profile shows about 570,000 distinct CDR3 sequences, roughly 43% of them singletons. In this sample, this clonotype turned up a few times. Its antigen is not identified. This CDR3 comprises 13 residues. Trimming removed 1 base from V and 6 bases from J; junction bases left unmatched: 3. CDR1 and CDR2 from the germline V gene are SGHTA and FQGNSA. V is TRBV7-2 and J is TRBJ2-7, with TRBD2 matching 7 bases. Specimen: cultured PBMCs, collected from culture after CMV antigen stimulation. The clonotype originates from a human donor in good health (CMV status not recorded). Some clones in this sample may be carry-over from other donors' samples. DNA for the CDR3: TGTGCCAGCAGCTTAGAGGGCGGGGGCGAGCAGTACTTC. Its protein is CASSLEGGGEQYF.